A selection of T cell receptor beta chains follows, all from one sample in a study of T cells after yellow fever vaccination. TCRdb itself ran the 5' RACE reads through MiXCR, one entry per CDR3 protein. In the table there are hundreds of thousands of distinct CDR3 sequences, around 4.9% of which are singletons. The input for sequencing was CD4+ T cells sorted from PBMCs, taken on the day of the yellow fever booster vaccination. Receptors originate from a young man who received the YFV17D yellow fever vaccine. Both conserved end residues are part of each CDR3. Fields, in order: V gene, D gene, J gene, clone size, CDR3 protein, CDR3 DNA. The D gene is left open where the match is weak. Rows may omit the clone size; those that give it use once, few, many or a size class.

v_call: TRBV7-9; d_call: .; j_call: TRBJ2-3; clone_size: many; cdr3_aa: CASSWPGIDTQYF; cdr3_nt: TGTGCCAGCAGCTGGCCAGGGATAGATACGCAGTATTTT
v_call: TRBV7-9; d_call: .; j_call: TRBJ1-5; clone_size: many; cdr3_aa: CASSLALPDQPQHF; cdr3_nt: TGTGCCAGCAGCTTAGCCCTTCCGGATCAGCCCCAGCATTTT
v_call: TRBV12-2; d_call: .; j_call: TRBJ2-6; clone_size: once; cdr3_aa: CASRLGTGFGANVLTF; cdr3_nt: TGTGCAAGTCGCTTAGGGACAGGATTCGGGGCCAACGTCCTGACTTTC
v_call: TRBV6-5; d_call: .; j_call: TRBJ2-1; clone_size: .; cdr3_aa: CASSRREGDEQFF; cdr3_nt: TGTGCCAGCAGTCGCAGGGAGGGGGATGAGCAGTTCTTC
v_call: TRBV7-6; d_call: TRBD2; j_call: TRBJ2-3; clone_size: .; cdr3_aa: CASSSLRGARGDTQYF; cdr3_nt: TGTGCCAGCAGCTCCCTGCGGGGGGCCAGGGGAGATACGCAGTATTTT
v_call: TRBV12-3/TRBV12-4; d_call: TRBD1; j_call: TRBJ2-1; clone_size: .; cdr3_aa: CASSVDRGSYNEQFF; cdr3_nt: TGTGCCAGCAGTGTAGACAGGGGCTCCTACAATGAGCAGTTCTTC
v_call: TRBV5-1; d_call: .; j_call: TRBJ1-4; clone_size: .; cdr3_aa: CASSLQGPNEKLFF; cdr3_nt: TGCGCCAGCAGCTTACAGGGTCCTAATGAAAAACTGTTTTTT
v_call: TRBV25-1; d_call: .; j_call: TRBJ2-7; clone_size: .; cdr3_aa: CASSEAGLDEQYF; cdr3_nt: TGTGCCAGCAGTGAAGCAGGGTTGGACGAGCAGTACTTC
v_call: TRBV29-1; d_call: TRBD2; j_call: TRBJ2-1; clone_size: many; cdr3_aa: CSVLLAGGRDEQFF; cdr3_nt: TGCAGCGTCCTCCTAGCGGGGGGGCGGGATGAGCAGTTCTTC
v_call: TRBV6-5; d_call: .; j_call: TRBJ1-3; clone_size: few; cdr3_aa: CASKSYSGNTIYF; cdr3_nt: TGTGCCAGCAAGTCTTACTCTGGAAACACCATATATTTT
v_call: TRBV6-5; d_call: .; j_call: TRBJ2-2; clone_size: .; cdr3_aa: CASSYSWGRELFF; cdr3_nt: TGTGCCAGCAGTTACTCGTGGGGCCGGGAGCTGTTTTTT
v_call: TRBV20-1; d_call: .; j_call: TRBJ2-3; clone_size: few; cdr3_aa: CSARDGYADTQYF; cdr3_nt: TGCAGTGCTAGAGATGGCTATGCGGATACGCAGTATTTT
v_call: TRBV12-3/TRBV12-4; d_call: TRBD1; j_call: TRBJ1-2; clone_size: few; cdr3_aa: CASSFGTARENYGYTF; cdr3_nt: TGTGCCAGCAGTTTCGGGACAGCCAGAGAGAACTATGGCTACACCTTC
v_call: TRBV5-1; d_call: .; j_call: TRBJ2-3; clone_size: few; cdr3_aa: CASSLDPTGTDTQYF; cdr3_nt: TGCGCCAGCAGCTTGGACCCCACTGGCACAGATACGCAGTATTTT
v_call: TRBV18; d_call: TRBD1; j_call: TRBJ2-5; clone_size: few; cdr3_aa: CASSLRTGAQGETQYF; cdr3_nt: TGTGCCAGCTCACTACGGACAGGGGCTCAGGGAGAGACCCAGTACTTC
v_call: TRBV25-1; d_call: TRBD1; j_call: TRBJ2-5; clone_size: .; cdr3_aa: CASSESVRGKETQYF; cdr3_nt: TGTGCCAGCAGTGAATCGGTCAGGGGGAAAGAGACCCAGTACTTC
v_call: TRBV7-8; d_call: .; j_call: TRBJ2-1; clone_size: many; cdr3_aa: CASSLTRTAFNEQFF; cdr3_nt: TGTGCCAGCAGCTTAACCAGGACAGCCTTCAATGAGCAGTTCTTC
v_call: TRBV12-3/TRBV12-4; d_call: .; j_call: TRBJ1-5; clone_size: .; cdr3_aa: CASSLNPAINQPQHF; cdr3_nt: TGTGCCAGCAGCCTCAATCCAGCGATCAATCAGCCCCAGCATTTT
v_call: TRBV20-1; d_call: TRBD2; j_call: TRBJ2-5; clone_size: few; cdr3_aa: CSARRGGPSETQYF; cdr3_nt: TGCAGTGCTAGACGGGGGGGGCCCTCAGAGACCCAGTACTTC
v_call: TRBV7-2; d_call: .; j_call: TRBJ1-4; clone_size: .; cdr3_aa: CASSVERGEKLFF; cdr3_nt: TGTGCCAGCAGCGTAGAGAGGGGAGAAAAACTGTTTTTT